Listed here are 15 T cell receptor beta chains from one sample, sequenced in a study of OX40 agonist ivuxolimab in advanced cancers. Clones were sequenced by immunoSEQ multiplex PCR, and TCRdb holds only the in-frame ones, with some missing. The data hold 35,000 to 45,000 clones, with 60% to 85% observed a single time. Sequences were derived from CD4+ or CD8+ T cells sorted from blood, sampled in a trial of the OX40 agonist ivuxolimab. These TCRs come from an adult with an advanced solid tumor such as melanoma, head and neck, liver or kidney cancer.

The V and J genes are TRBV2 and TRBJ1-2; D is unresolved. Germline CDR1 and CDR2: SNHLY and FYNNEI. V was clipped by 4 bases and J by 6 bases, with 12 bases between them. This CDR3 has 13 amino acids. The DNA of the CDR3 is TGTGCCAGCAGTGTAGGGCCCCCGGATGGCTACACCTTC. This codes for CASSVGPPDGYTF.

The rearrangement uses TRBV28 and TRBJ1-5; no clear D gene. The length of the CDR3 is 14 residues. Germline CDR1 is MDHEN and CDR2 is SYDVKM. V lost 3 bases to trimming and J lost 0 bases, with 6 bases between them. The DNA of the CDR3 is TGTGCCAGCAGTTTGACGGGTAGCAATCAGCCCCAGCATTTT. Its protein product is CASSLTGSNQPQHF.

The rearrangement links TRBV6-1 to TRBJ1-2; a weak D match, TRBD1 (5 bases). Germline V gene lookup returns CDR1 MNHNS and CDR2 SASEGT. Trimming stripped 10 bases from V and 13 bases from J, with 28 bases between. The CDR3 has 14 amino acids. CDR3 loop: CATDSVQGPYRGTF. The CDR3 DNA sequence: TGTGCCACCGACTCGGTCCAGGGACCCTATCGTGGCACCTTC.

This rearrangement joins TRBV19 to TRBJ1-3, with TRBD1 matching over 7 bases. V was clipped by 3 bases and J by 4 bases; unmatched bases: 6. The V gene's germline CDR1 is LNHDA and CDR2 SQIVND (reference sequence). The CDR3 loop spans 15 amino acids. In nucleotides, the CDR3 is TGTGCCAGTAGTATCAGACAGGGATCCGGAAACACCATATATTTT. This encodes CASSIRQGSGNTIYF. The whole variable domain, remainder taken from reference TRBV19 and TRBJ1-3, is DGGITQSPKYLFRKEGQNVTLSCEQNLNHDAMYWYRQDPGQGLRLIYYSQIVNDFQKGDIAEGYSVSREKKESFPLTVTSAQKNPTAFYLCASSIRQGSGNTIYFGEGSWLTVV.

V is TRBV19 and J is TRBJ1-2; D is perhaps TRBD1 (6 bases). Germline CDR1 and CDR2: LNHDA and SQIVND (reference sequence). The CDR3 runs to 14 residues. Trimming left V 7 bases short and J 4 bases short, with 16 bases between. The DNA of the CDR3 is TGTGCCAGTATCGGACAGCCAGGGCTCTATGGCTACACCTTC. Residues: CASIGQPGLYGYTF. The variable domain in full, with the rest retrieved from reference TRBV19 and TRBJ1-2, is DGGITQSPKYLFRKEGQNVTLSCEQNLNHDAMYWYRQDPGQGLRLIYYSQIVNDFQKGDIAEGYSVSREKKESFPLTVTSAQKNPTAFYLCASIGQPGLYGYTFGSGTRLTVV.

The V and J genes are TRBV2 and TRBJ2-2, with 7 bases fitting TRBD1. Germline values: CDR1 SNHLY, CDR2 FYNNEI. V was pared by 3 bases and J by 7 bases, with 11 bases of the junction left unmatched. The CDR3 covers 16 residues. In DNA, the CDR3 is TGTGCCAGCAGTGAGGGACAGCCTAACTTGGGCGGGGAGCTGTTTTTT. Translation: CASSEGQPNLGGELFF.

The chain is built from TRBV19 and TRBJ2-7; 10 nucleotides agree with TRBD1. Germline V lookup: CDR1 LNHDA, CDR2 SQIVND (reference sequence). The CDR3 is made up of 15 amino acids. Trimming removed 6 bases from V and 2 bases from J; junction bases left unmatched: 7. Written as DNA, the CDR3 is TGTGCCAGTAGCTCGGGACAGGGGAACGCCTACGAGCAGTACTTC. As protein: CASSSGQGNAYEQYF.

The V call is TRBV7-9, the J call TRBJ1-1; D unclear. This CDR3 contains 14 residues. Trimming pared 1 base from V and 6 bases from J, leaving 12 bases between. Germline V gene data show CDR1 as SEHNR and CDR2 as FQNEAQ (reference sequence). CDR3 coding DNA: TGTGCCAGCAGCTTAGAAGGGCCCGGTCCTGAAGCTTTCTTT. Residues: CASSLEGPGPEAFF.

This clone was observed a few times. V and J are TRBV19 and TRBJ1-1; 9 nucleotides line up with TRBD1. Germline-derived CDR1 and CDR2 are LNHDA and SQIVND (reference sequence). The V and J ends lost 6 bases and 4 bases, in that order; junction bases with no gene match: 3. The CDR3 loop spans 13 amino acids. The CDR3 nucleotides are TGTGCCAGTAGAGCGGACAGGGGCACTGAAGCTTTCTTT. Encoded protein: CASRADRGTEAFF. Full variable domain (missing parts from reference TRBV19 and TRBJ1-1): DGGITQSPKYLFRKEGQNVTLSCEQNLNHDAMYWYRQDPGQGLRLIYYSQIVNDFQKGDIAEGYSVSREKKESFPLTVTSAQKNPTAFYLCASRADRGTEAFFGQGTRLTVV.

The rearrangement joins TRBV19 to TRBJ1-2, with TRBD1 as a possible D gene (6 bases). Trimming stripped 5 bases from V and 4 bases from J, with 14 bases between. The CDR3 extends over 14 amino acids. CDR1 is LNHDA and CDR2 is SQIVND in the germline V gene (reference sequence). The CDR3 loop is CASSAVRDTYGYTF. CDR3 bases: TGTGCCAGTAGTGCGGTTCGGGACACCTATGGCTACACCTTC.

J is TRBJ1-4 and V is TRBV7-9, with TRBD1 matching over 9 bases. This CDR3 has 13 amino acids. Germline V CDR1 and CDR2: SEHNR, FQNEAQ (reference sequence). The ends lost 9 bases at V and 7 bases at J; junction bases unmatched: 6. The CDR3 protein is CASTGQGGEKLFF. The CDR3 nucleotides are TGTGCCAGTACGGGACAGGGTGGTGAAAAACTGTTTTTT.

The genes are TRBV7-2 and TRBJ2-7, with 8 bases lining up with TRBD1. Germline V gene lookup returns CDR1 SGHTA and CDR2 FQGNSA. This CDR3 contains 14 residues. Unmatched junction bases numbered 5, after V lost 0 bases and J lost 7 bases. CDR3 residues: CASSLATGAKEQYF. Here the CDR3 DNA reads TGTGCCAGCAGCTTAGCGACAGGGGCTAAGGAGCAGTACTTC.

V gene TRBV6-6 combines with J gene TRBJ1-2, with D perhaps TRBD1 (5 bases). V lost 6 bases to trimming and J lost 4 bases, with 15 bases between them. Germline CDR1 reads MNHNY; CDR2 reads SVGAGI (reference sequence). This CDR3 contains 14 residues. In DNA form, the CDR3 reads TGTGCCAGCAGGTCCGGGGCGTCCTCCTATGGCTACACCTTC. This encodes CASRSGASSYGYTF.

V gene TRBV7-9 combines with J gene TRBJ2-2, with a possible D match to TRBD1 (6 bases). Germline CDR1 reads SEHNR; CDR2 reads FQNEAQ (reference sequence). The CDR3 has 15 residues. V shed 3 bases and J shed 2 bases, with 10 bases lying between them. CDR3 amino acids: CASSFQGTNTGELFF. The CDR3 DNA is TGTGCCAGCAGCTTTCAGGGGACCAACACCGGGGAGCTGTTTTTT.

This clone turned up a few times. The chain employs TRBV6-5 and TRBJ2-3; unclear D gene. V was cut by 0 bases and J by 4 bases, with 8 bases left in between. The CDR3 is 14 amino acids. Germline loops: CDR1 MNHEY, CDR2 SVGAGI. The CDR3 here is CASSYSYLPDTQYF. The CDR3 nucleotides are TGTGCCAGCAGTTACTCGTACCTACCAGATACGCAGTATTTT.